The source of this T cell receptor beta chain is a study of cytomegalovirus exposure and HLA in healthy donors. Amplification used 60 Vbeta primers and 13 Jbeta primers. TCRdb's copy holds only in-frame clones and misses some; the assay was immunoSEQ multiplex PCR. The sample includes under 200,000 clones, 65% to 80% of them seen just once. As concerns this clone: What it binds is unknown.

General observations from the study: Other equally common chains were less clonally expanded than HLA-associated TCR beta chains, a later analysis showed.

The CDR3 runs 13 residues. Germline V lookup: CDR1 MNHEY, CDR2 SMNVEV (reference sequence). Trimming removed 6 bases from V and 10 bases from J, with 13 bases in between. The origin of this receptor is a woman in her 50s in good health and CMV-seropositive. The sequenced sample consisted of PBMCs. The V and J genes are TRBV27 and TRBJ1-6; D unresolved. CDR3 sequence: CASSRSGNSPLHF. CDR3 nucleotide sequence: TGTGCCAGCAGCCGTTCGGGGAACTCACCCCTCCACTTT.